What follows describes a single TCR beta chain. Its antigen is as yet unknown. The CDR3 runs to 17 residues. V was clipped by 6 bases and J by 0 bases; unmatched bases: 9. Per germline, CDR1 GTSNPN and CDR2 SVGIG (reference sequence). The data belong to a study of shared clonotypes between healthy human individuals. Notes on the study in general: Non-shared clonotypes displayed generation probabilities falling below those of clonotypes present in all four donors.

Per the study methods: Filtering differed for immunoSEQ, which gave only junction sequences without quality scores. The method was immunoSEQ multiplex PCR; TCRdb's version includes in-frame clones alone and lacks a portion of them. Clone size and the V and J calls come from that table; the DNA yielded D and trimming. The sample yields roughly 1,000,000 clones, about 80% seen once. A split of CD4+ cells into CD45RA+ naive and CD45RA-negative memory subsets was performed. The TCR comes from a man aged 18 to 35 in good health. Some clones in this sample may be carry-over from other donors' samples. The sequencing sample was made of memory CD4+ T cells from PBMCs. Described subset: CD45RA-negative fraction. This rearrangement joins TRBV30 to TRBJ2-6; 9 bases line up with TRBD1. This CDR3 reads CACTPGQGFSGANVLTF. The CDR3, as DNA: TGTGCCTGCACACCGGGACAGGGATTCTCTGGGGCCAACGTCCTGACTTTC.